This T cell receptor (beta chain) was sequenced for a study of stem cell transplantation in POMP-related autoinflammatory disease. Overall study context: Through one year post-transplant, neutrophils and platelets were 100% of graft donor origin. Overall study findings and caveats: In patients with PRAID, every analyzed T-cell subset tended to show lower diversity and higher clonality. Patients with PRAID showed a restricted number of unique TRB V-J gene pairings.

Prominent immunodeficiency with autoinflammation defined PRAID. TCRdb's table, derived via immunoSEQ multiplex PCR, lists solely in-frame clones and lacks some. Among some 70,000 clones listed, approximately 91% were seen once. V was shortened by 6 bases and J by 0 bases, with 11 bases between the two germline ends. Germline V gene sequence: CDR1 WSHSY, CDR2 SAAADI. The CDR3 is 14 residues long. As for this clone: Its antigen is undetermined.

Sequencing was performed on CD4+ T cells from PBMCs, taken after stem cell transplantation. The receptor's source is a human patient with POMP-related autoinflammation and immune dysregulation (PRAID). A share of the T cells may be of graft donor origin. V is TRBV10-2 and J is TRBJ1-1; D perhaps matches TRBD1 (6 bases). The CDR3 sequence is CASSFDRLNTEAFF. CDR3 nucleotides: TGCGCCAGCAGCTTTGACAGGTTGAACACTGAAGCTTTCTTT.